This T cell receptor (beta chain) was profiled in a study of beta chain features in type 1 diabetes. Study-level background: Summed over all samples, the examined sorted cells came to roughly 110,000,000.

Comments on this clone: Its antigen is unknown.

Points from the study as a whole: In every one of the four CD4+ subsets, TCRB CDR3s were moderately but significantly shorter in Type 1 diabetes patients. Type 1 diabetes patients had VDJ junctions that carried fewer insertions and more deletions.

Sequencing targeted expressed TCRB transcripts, as all isolated RNA had been reverse transcribed. Only in-frame clones appear in the TCRdb table, and some are missing; sequencing was by immunoSEQ multiplex PCR. The data hold just over 600,000 clones, with roughly 16% observed a single time. Germline CDR1 and CDR2: MNHNY and SVGAGI (reference sequence). This CDR3 spans 14 amino acids. V shed 2 bases, J shed 3 bases, and the junction held 3 bases outside the gene matches. This TCR was recovered from a young man in good health. V gene TRBV6-6 combines with J gene TRBJ2-7, with 8 positions matching TRBD1. Source material: naive CD4+ T cells from blood. The CDR3 sequence: CASSYLGQGYEQYF. CDR3 nucleotides: TGTGCCAGCAGTTACCTCGGACAGGGCTACGAGCAGTACTTC.